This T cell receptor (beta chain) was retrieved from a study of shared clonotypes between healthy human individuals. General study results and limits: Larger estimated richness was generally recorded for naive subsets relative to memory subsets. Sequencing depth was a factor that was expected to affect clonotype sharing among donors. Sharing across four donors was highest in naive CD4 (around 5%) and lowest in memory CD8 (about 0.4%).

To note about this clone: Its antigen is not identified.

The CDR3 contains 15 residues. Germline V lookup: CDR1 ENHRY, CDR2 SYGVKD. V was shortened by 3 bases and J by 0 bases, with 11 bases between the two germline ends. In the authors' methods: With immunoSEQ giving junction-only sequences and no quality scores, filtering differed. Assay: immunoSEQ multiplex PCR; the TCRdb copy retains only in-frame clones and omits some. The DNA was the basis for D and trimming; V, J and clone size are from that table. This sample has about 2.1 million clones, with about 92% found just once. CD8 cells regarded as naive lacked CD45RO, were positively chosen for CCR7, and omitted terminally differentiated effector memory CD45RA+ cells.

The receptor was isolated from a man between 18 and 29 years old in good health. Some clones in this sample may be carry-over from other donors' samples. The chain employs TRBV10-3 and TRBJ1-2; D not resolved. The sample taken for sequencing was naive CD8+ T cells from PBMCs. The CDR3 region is CAISEGEAPNYGYTF. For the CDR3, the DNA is TGTGCCATCAGTGAAGGAGAAGCACCTAACTATGGCTACACCTTC.